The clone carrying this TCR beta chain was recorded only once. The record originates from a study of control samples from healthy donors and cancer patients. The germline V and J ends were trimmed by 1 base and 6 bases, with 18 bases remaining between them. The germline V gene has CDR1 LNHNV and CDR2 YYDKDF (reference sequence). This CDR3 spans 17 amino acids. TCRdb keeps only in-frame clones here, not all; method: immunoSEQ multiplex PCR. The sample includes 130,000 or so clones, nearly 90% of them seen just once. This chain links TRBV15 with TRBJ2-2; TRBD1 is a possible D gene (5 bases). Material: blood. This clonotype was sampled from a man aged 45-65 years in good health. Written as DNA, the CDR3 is TGTGCCACCAGCAGAGGGGGTCCCAGGGCGAGAGCCGGGGAGCTGTTTTTT. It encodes CATSRGGPRARAGELFF.